Sequencing of this T cell receptor beta chain was carried out in a study of blood T cell repertoires in COVID-19. TCRdb's copy holds only in-frame clones and misses some; the assay was immunoSEQ multiplex PCR. The sample includes roughly 320,000 clones, approximately 86% of them seen just once. Germline V gives CDR1 MDHEN, CDR2 SYDVKM. The trim removed 1 base at V and 5 bases at J, leaving 1 base unmatched. CDR3 length: 13 residues. This chain uses TRBV28 with TRBJ2-5, with 7 bases identical to TRBD2. Sequencing was done on a sample of peripheral blood. The clonotype comes from a man in his 70s with acute or convalescent COVID-19. For the CDR3, the DNA is TGTGCCAGCAGTTTATCCGGGAGGGAGACCCAGTACTTC. Protein product: CASSLSGRETQYF.